This paragraph covers one T cell receptor (beta chain) sequence. This sample is drawn from a study of blood T cell repertoires in COVID-19. This CDR3 has 15 residues. The germline V gene has CDR1 LNHDA and CDR2 SQIVND (reference sequence). Trimming at V came to 4 bases and at J to 4 bases, leaving 7 bases not matched to a gene. Data came from immunoSEQ multiplex PCR; TCRdb stores just in-frame clones and leaves some out. The table includes about 52,000 clones, about 90% detected once. V gene TRBV19 combines with J gene TRBJ1-5; 7 bases match TRBD1. The sequence came from a human donor with active COVID-19. The donor label of this sample is uncertain. Input material: peripheral blood. The CDR3 loop reads CASSKDRAENQPQHF. The CDR3 region has the DNA TGTGCCAGTAGTAAAGACAGGGCTGAAAATCAGCCCCAGCATTTT.